These 22 T cell receptor beta chains were sequenced from one sample in a study of PD-L1 blockade in urothelial cancer. The time point was: pretreatment peripheral blood. This table comes from immunoSEQ multiplex PCR, and its TCRdb copy is limited to in-frame clones, with some not included. The sample shows tens of thousands of clones, roughly 75% of them seen only once. The sample in question was PBMCs, obtained around atezolizumab (anti-PD-L1) treatment. These receptors all come from a man aged 65 to 85 with urothelial cancer.

In its sample, this clone was seen a few times. The chain uses TRBV28 and TRBJ2-3; 9 nucleotides align to TRBD2. CDR1 and CDR2 (germline): MDHEN, SYDVKM. The CDR3 has 17 residues. V trimming: 5 bases; J trimming: 0 bases; junction bases outside the gene matches: 9. The CDR3 loop is CASSPAGGGGSTDTQYF. CDR3 DNA sequence: TGTGCCAGCAGTCCCGCTGGCGGGGGGGGTAGCACAGATACGCAGTATTTT.

The CDR3 here is CASTLGQDGYTF. The CDR3 DNA reads as TGTGCCAGCACCTTGGGGCAGGATGGCTACACCTTC. The chain uses TRBV28 and TRBJ1-2; possible D gene TRBD1, 5 bases. The germline V and J ends were trimmed by 7 bases and 6 bases, with 12 bases remaining between them. CDR1 MDHEN and CDR2 SYDVKM come from the germline V gene. The CDR3 totals 12 residues.

V usage is TRBV15 and J usage is TRBJ2-1; D remains ambiguous. Per the germline V gene, CDR1 is LNHNV and CDR2 is YYDKDF (reference sequence). Trimming took 2 bases from V and 5 from J, leaving 13 bases between them. The CDR3 spans 15 residues. CDR3 sequence reads: CATSRSEWPHNEQFF. CDR3 in DNA: TGTGCCACCAGCAGATCTGAATGGCCCCACAATGAGCAGTTCTTC.

This sequence joins TRBV18 and TRBJ2-5, with 8 bases lining up with TRBD2. Germline assignment: CDR1 KGHSH and CDR2 LQKENI. This CDR3 is built from 13 residues. Unmatched junction bases numbered 2, after V lost 3 bases and J lost 5 bases. The CDR3 bases are TGTGCCAGCTCACCCGGGAGGGTGGAGACCCAGTACTTC. It specifies CASSPGRVETQYF. Supplemented by reference TRBV18 and TRBJ2-5, the full variable domain reads NAGVMQNPRHLVRRRGQEARLRCSPMKGHSHVYWYRQLPEEGLKFMVYLQKENIIDESGMPKERFSAEFPKEGPSILRIQQVVRGDSAAYFCASSPGRVETQYFGPGTRLLVL.

This chain joins TRBV4-3 and TRBJ2-7; TRBD2 matches 7 bases. CDR3 length equals 15 residues. Germline values: CDR1 LGHNA, CDR2 YSLEER. Unmatched junction bases numbered 9, after V lost 1 base and J lost 6 bases. CDR3 DNA: TGCGCCAGCAGCCAAGGGTATGCGGGAGAATCCGAGCAGTACTTC. This codes for CASSQGYAGESEQYF.

V usage is TRBV9 and J usage is TRBJ1-6, with D uncertain. The CDR3 contains 16 residues. Per the germline V gene, CDR1 is SGDLS and CDR2 is YYNGEE. Between the trimmed V and J ends, which lost 0 bases and 4 bases, there was a span of 11 bases. The chain's CDR3 is CASSVGANFYNSPLHF. CDR3 coding DNA: TGTGCCAGCAGCGTAGGCGCCAACTTTTATAATTCACCCCTCCACTTT.

The genes are TRBV5-4 and TRBJ2-7, with 8 nucleotides matching TRBD1. The CDR3 contains 14 residues. J gave up 5 bases and V 4 bases, and 8 bases lay outside the gene matches. Per germline, CDR1 SGHNT and CDR2 YYREEE (reference sequence). The CDR3 region has the DNA TGTGCCAGCAGCGTCGGACAGGGACGCGACGAGCAGTACTTC. Protein: CASSVGQGRDEQYF.

The chain recombines TRBV11-3 with TRBJ2-1; D may be TRBD2 (6 bases). The CDR3 covers 17 residues. V shed 4 bases and J shed 2 bases, with 18 bases lying between them. Germline assignment: CDR1 SGHNT and CDR2 YENEEA. CDR3 in amino acids: CASSSRGSLSTYNEQFF. For the CDR3, the DNA is TGTGCCAGCAGCTCTCGGGGGTCTCTGTCAACCTACAATGAGCAGTTCTTC. The full variable domain, completed using reference TRBV11-3 and TRBJ2-1, is EAGVVQSPRYKIIEKKQPVAFWCNPISGHNTLYWYLQNLGQGPELLIRYENEEAVDDSQLPKDRFSAERLKGVDSTLKIQPAELGDSAVYLCASSSRGSLSTYNEQFFGPGTRLTVL.

The chain carries TRBV19 and TRBJ2-5, with TRBD2 matching over 14 bases. J lost 5 bases, V lost 10 bases, and 6 bases had no gene match. The CDR3 spans 14 residues. The germline gives CDR1 LNHDA, CDR2 SQIVND (reference sequence). In nucleotides, the CDR3 is TGTGCCACCGCGGGACTAGCGGGAGCCGAGACCCAGTACTTC. This translates into CATAGLAGAETQYF.

This clone was observed a handful of times. The chain combines TRBV7-9 with TRBJ2-5, with TRBD2 matching 7 bases. Germline loops: CDR1 SEHNR, CDR2 FQNEAQ (reference sequence). Trimming at V came to 4 bases and at J to 5 bases, leaving 10 bases not matched to a gene. This CDR3 has 15 residues. The CDR3 DNA reads TGTGCCAGCAGCTCAATGGGACTACCGGGGGAGACCCAGTACTTC. Protein: CASSSMGLPGETQYF. Filled out from reference TRBV7-9 and TRBJ2-5, the complete variable domain reads DTGVSQNPRHKITKRGQNVTFRCDPISEHNRLYWYRQTLGQGPEFLTYFQNEAQLEKSRLLSDRFSAERPKGSFSTLEIQRTEQGDSAMYLCASSSMGLPGETQYFGPGTRLLVL.

The rearrangement uses TRBV11-2 and TRBJ2-3, with D possibly TRBD2 on 5 matching bases. This CDR3 is 16 amino acids long. V was shortened by 4 bases and J by 0 bases, with 14 bases between the two germline ends. Germline CDR1 is SGHAT and CDR2 is FQNNGV. For the CDR3, the DNA is TGTGCCAGCAGCTATTCCGGAGGCGATAGCACAGATACGCAGTATTTT. Its protein is CASSYSGGDSTDTQYF.

This clone was observed a few times. J is TRBJ2-5 and V is TRBV5-1; 9 nucleotides agree with TRBD2. The ends lost 4 bases at V and 2 bases at J; junction bases unmatched: 9. This CDR3 is 16 amino acids long. Germline CDR1 is SGHRS and CDR2 is YFSETQ. As DNA, the CDR3 is TGCGCCAGCAGCGCGATTCCCCTAGCGGGGCAAGAGACCCAGTACTTC. It specifies CASSAIPLAGQETQYF.

The rearrangement uses TRBV28 and TRBJ2-3; TRBD1 aligns across 9 bases. The germline gives CDR1 MDHEN, CDR2 SYDVKM. The CDR3 runs 16 residues. Germline trimming cut 3 bases from V and 4 bases from J; bases unmatched to any gene: 8. CDR3 DNA sequence: TGTGCCAGCAGTTTCCCCGGACAGGGGAGGGCAGATACGCAGTATTTT. Residues: CASSFPGQGRADTQYF.

The chain employs TRBV18 and TRBJ1-3; a weak D match, TRBD1 (5 bases). Per the germline V gene, CDR1 is KGHSH and CDR2 is LQKENI. The ends were cut back, 3 bases at V and 0 bases at J, with 12 bases in the middle. CDR3 length: 16 residues. CDR3 region: CASSPQLTVSGNTIYF. The CDR3 DNA reads TGTGCCAGCTCACCTCAGCTGACAGTCTCTGGAAACACCATATATTTT.

This clone was recorded only once. The chain joins TRBV5-1 to TRBJ2-2; 9 bases are shared with TRBD1. V shed 4 bases and J 1 base; nucleotides not matched to a gene: 8. Germline V gene data show CDR1 as SGHRS and CDR2 as YFSETQ. The CDR3 covers 17 residues. This chain's CDR3 is CASSIQQGAQNTGELFF. CDR3 nucleotides: TGCGCCAGCAGCATCCAACAGGGGGCACAGAACACCGGGGAGCTGTTTTTT.

The J gene is TRBJ1-1, the V gene TRBV7-9; a possible D gene is TRBD1 (5 bases). Trimming stripped 0 bases from V and 5 bases from J, with 13 bases between. Germline V lookup: CDR1 SEHNR, CDR2 FQNEAQ (reference sequence). The CDR3 loop spans 15 amino acids. The CDR3 DNA is TGTGCCAGCAGCTTAGCCCAGGGAGGGAAGACTGAAGCTTTCTTT. This translates into CASSLAQGGKTEAFF.

The chain employs TRBV27 and TRBJ2-1; 7 bases agree with TRBD2. CDR1 is MNHEY, CDR2 SMNVEV, per germline (reference sequence). The CDR3 has 14 amino acids. The junction had 5 bases not matched to a gene; V was cut back by 3 bases and J by 6 bases. CDR3 protein: CASSFGLVVNEQFF. DNA of the CDR3: TGTGCCAGCAGTTTCGGACTAGTCGTCAATGAGCAGTTCTTC.

This clone was seen only once. The V and J genes are TRBV7-2 and TRBJ1-3, with D perhaps TRBD1 (6 bases). Trimming left V 1 base short and J 6 bases short, with 16 bases between. The CDR3 consists of 16 residues. Germline CDR1 reads SGHTA; CDR2 reads FQGNSA. CDR3 bases: TGTGCCAGCAGCTTAGTACCCCGGGACATGAAAAACACCATATATTTT. This translates into CASSLVPRDMKNTIYF.

This chain connects TRBV7-9 to TRBJ1-5; 9 bases agree with TRBD1. This CDR3 is 19 amino acids long. Germline-derived CDR1 and CDR2 are SEHNR and FQNEAQ (reference sequence). The V segment lost 5 bases and the J segment 5 bases; nucleotides outside the gene matches: 19. CDR3 loop: CASSVPKLRDRDSHQPQHF. As DNA, the CDR3 is TGTGCCAGCAGCGTACCTAAACTCCGGGACAGGGACTCGCATCAGCCCCAGCATTTT.

The chain uses TRBV5-1 and TRBJ2-7; 8 nucleotides line up with TRBD1. CDR1 is SGHRS, CDR2 YFSETQ, per germline. The CDR3 is 15 amino acids. The J segment lost 3 bases and the V segment lost 3 bases, leaving 8 bases of the junction unmatched. The CDR3 DNA reads TGCGCCAGCAGCTCGGGGGCAGGGGGCGGCTACGAGCAGTACTTC. Its protein is CASSSGAGGGYEQYF. Drawing the rest from reference TRBV5-1 and TRBJ2-7, the complete variable domain is KAGVTQTPRYLIKTRGQQVTLSCSPISGHRSVSWYQQTPGQGLQFLFEYFSETQRNKGNFPGRFSGRQFSNSRSEMNVSTLELGDSALYLCASSSGAGGGYEQYFGPGTRLTVT.

CDR3 residues: CASSLGDRVNGYTF. CDR3 bases: TGCGCCAGCAGCTTGGGGGACAGGGTAAATGGCTACACCTTC. The gene calls are TRBV5-1 and TRBJ1-2; 9 nucleotides match TRBD1. In germline, CDR1 is SGHRS, CDR2 YFSETQ. The CDR3 runs to 14 residues. J was trimmed by 6 bases and V by 0 bases; bases with no gene match: 3.

The chain links TRBV6-5 to TRBJ2-3; TRBD1 might be the D (7 bases). The CDR3 has 15 amino acids. Germline V CDR1 and CDR2: MNHEY, SVGAGI. The V end was cut by 5 bases, the J end by 3 bases, with 15 bases between. CDR3 protein: CASSRRGQATDTQYF. CDR3 sequence (DNA): TGTGCCAGCAGTAGGAGGGGGCAAGCGACAGATACGCAGTATTTT.